This TCR beta chain was found in a study of cytomegalovirus exposure and HLA in healthy donors. Study outcomes and limitations: Data from an earlier analysis indicated that most TCR beta V segments were productive either about 90% or about 30% of the time. A later analysis reportedly found fewer N-insertions in an Asian-associated ancestry cluster than the approximately 700-donor mean.

Turning to this clone: Its antigen is not known.

Unmatched junction bases numbered 3, after V lost 6 bases and J lost 0 bases. The germline V gene encodes CDR1 SNHLY and CDR2 FYNNEI. The CDR3 loop spans 14 amino acids. Vbeta (60) and Jbeta (13) primers were used in the PCR. Using immunoSEQ multiplex PCR, the repertoire was profiled, and TCRdb retains in-frame clones only, with some absent. The table shows more than 95,000 clones, with around three quarters occurring only once. The sequenced sample consisted of PBMCs. The V call is TRBV2, the J call TRBJ2-7; 9 bases align to TRBD2. This receptor was identified in a man under 40 in good health and CMV-seropositive. The CDR3 nucleotides are TGTGCCAGCAGGCAGCGGGAGGCCTCCTACGAGCAGTACTTC. Amino acid sequence: CASRQREASYEQYF. Together with reference TRBV2 and TRBJ2-7, the CDR3 gives the full variable domain: EPEVTQTPSHQVTQMGQEVILRCVPISNHLYFYWYRQILGQKVEFLVSFYNNEISEKSEIFDDQFSVERPDGSNFTLKIRSTKLEDSAMYFCASRQREASYEQYFGPGTRLTVT.